One and the same sample provided the 28 T cell receptor beta chains below, sequenced in a study of shared clonotypes between healthy human individuals. Repertoires were generated with immunoSEQ multiplex PCR, while TCRdb's copy carries only in-frame clones and drops some. The table records around 640,000 clones, 96% of them present only once. As defined, naive CD8 cells were CD45RO-negative and positively selected for CCR7, with terminally differentiated effector memory CD45RA+ cells excluded. Sequencing used naive CD8+ T cells sorted from blood. The receptor set was obtained from a woman under 40 in good health.

This chain uses TRBV6-5 with TRBJ2-5, with TRBD2 matching 10 bases. The germline V gene encodes CDR1 MNHEY and CDR2 SVGAGI. CDR3 length: 15 residues. With V trimmed by 4 bases and J by 1 base, 3 bases remained unmatched. The CDR3 DNA follows: TGTGCCAGCAGTTTAGCGGGAGGAACCCAAGAGACCCAGTACTTC. Translated, it gives CASSLAGGTQETQYF.

The gene calls are TRBV9 and TRBJ2-5; possible D gene TRBD1, 6 bases. With 0 bases removed from V and 5 bases from J, the gap between germline ends came to 14 bases. Germline V lookup: CDR1 SGDLS, CDR2 YYNGEE. CDR3 length equals 15 residues. CDR3 DNA sequence: TGTGCCAGCAGCGTAGGGGGGCACGAGTATGAGACCCAGTACTTC. Encoded protein: CASSVGGHEYETQYF.

This clone was recorded once. The CDR3, as DNA: TGCGCCAGCAGTGAGGGGTGGGGCCATGAGCAGTTCTTC. Its translation: CASSEGWGHEQFF. The chain joins TRBV10-1 to TRBJ2-1; perhaps TRBD1 as D (5 bases). This CDR3 comprises 13 residues. Germline V gene sequence: CDR1 WNHNN, CDR2 SYGVQD (reference sequence). V lost 2 bases and J 8 bases, leaving 10 bases between the germline ends.

V and J are TRBV6-5 and TRBJ1-1; D unclear. This CDR3 region has 14 residues. The V and J ends lost 2 bases and 3 bases respectively, with 10 bases between them. Germline values: CDR1 MNHEY, CDR2 SVGAGI. The DNA of the CDR3 is TGTGCCAGCAGTTACGCGGAGGGATACACTGAAGCTTTCTTT. Protein sequence: CASSYAEGYTEAFF.

The chain employs TRBV4-2 and TRBJ1-1; TRBD1 aligns across 8 bases. The CDR3 length is 17 residues. Looked up from germline, CDR1 is LGHNA and CDR2 is YNFKEQ. V trimming: 0 bases; J trimming: 5 bases; junction bases outside the gene matches: 11. The CDR3 protein is CASSQDEKTGVETEAFF. In DNA, the CDR3 is TGTGCCAGCAGCCAAGATGAAAAGACAGGGGTCGAAACTGAAGCTTTCTTT.

This clone was recorded once. This chain joins TRBV18 and TRBJ2-6; 8 positions match TRBD1. Looked up from germline, CDR1 is KGHSH and CDR2 is LQKENI. J was trimmed by 0 bases and V by 4 bases; bases with no gene match: 5. The CDR3 has 17 residues. CDR3 DNA: TGTGCCAGCTCACGACAGGGGCACAGCTCTGGGGCCAACGTCCTGACTTTC. The encoded protein is CASSRQGHSSGANVLTF.

This rearrangement joins TRBV7-9 to TRBJ1-5; 8 nucleotides align to TRBD1. Unmatched junction bases numbered 5, after V lost 4 bases and J lost 3 bases. The germline V gene encodes CDR1 SEHNR and CDR2 FQNEAQ (reference sequence). This CDR3 contains 15 residues. CDR3 sequence (DNA): TGTGCCAGCAGCTCCGGGACAGGAGACAATCAGCCCCAGCATTTT. Translation: CASSSGTGDNQPQHF. Supplemented by reference TRBV7-9 and TRBJ1-5, the full variable domain reads DTGVSQNPRHKITKRGQNVTFRCDPISEHNRLYWYRQTLGQGPEFLTYFQNEAQLEKSRLLSDRFSAERPKGSFSTLEIQRTEQGDSAMYLCASSSGTGDNQPQHFGDGTRLSIL.

The V gene is TRBV27, the J gene TRBJ2-5, with D perhaps given as TRBD1 or TRBD2 (5 bases each). Germline CDR1 reads MNHEY; CDR2 reads SMNVEV (reference sequence). The germline V and J ends were trimmed by 5 bases and 4 bases, with 17 bases remaining between them. This CDR3 has 15 amino acids. The CDR3 bases are TGTGCCAGCAGTCCCCTCCGAGGGGATGGAGAGACCCAGTACTTC. Its translation: CASSPLRGDGETQYF.

This clone has just one count. The chain has TRBV29-1 and TRBJ2-1; 9 bases fit TRBD2. The CDR3 has 16 residues. Germline V gives CDR1 SQVTM, CDR2 ANQGSEA. V lost 2 bases and J lost 3; bases outside the gene matches: 8. CDR3 DNA: TGCAGCGTTGAATTCCTAGCGGGAACCTACTACAATGAGCAGTTCTTC. Amino acid sequence: CSVEFLAGTYYNEQFF.

The V and J genes are TRBV7-2 and TRBJ1-2, with TRBD1 matching 8 bases. V lost 5 bases to trimming and J lost 2 bases; unmatched junction nucleotides: 1. CDR1 and CDR2 (germline): SGHTA, FQGNSA. The CDR3 runs to 13 residues. CDR3 in amino acids: CASSRTGNYGYTF. CDR3 DNA: TGTGCCAGCAGCCGGACAGGGAACTATGGCTACACCTTC. Combining the CDR3 with reference TRBV7-2 and TRBJ1-2 gives the whole variable domain GAGVSQSPSNKVTEKGKDVELRCDPISGHTALYWYRQSLGQGLEFLIYFQGNSAPDKSGLPSDRFSAERTGGSVSTLTIQRTQQEDSAVYLCASSRTGNYGYTFGSGTRLTVV.

This chain uses TRBV5-1 with TRBJ1-1, with D possibly TRBD1 on 6 matching bases. CDR1 SGHRS and CDR2 YFSETQ come from the germline V gene. The CDR3 loop spans 14 amino acids. Trimming stripped 4 bases from V and 1 base from J, with 11 bases between. This chain's CDR3 is CASSPPQGNTEAFF. As DNA, the CDR3 is TGCGCCAGCAGCCCCCCACAGGGGAACACTGAAGCTTTCTTT. The variable domain in full, completed from reference TRBV5-1 and TRBJ1-1, reads KAGVTQTPRYLIKTRGQQVTLSCSPISGHRSVSWYQQTPGQGLQFLFEYFSETQRNKGNFPGRFSGRQFSNSRSEMNVSTLELGDSALYLCASSPPQGNTEAFFGQGTRLTVV.

The chain recombines TRBV28 with TRBJ1-1; D gene ambiguous. CDR3 length equals 15 residues. CDR1 and CDR2 (germline): MDHEN, SYDVKM. The germline V and J ends were trimmed by 2 bases and 5 bases, with 15 bases remaining between them. The CDR3 DNA reads as TGTGCCAGCAGTTTAGGGTCCGGCCCCAGGACTGAAGCTTTCTTT. Translated: CASSLGSGPRTEAFF.

The rearrangement joins TRBV19 to TRBJ2-1; 9 nucleotides match TRBD2. The CDR3 has 16 amino acids. Germline V CDR1 and CDR2: LNHDA, SQIVND (reference sequence). V dropped 7 bases and J dropped 8; count of bases not matched to a gene: 15. CDR3 DNA sequence: TGTGCCAGTAAACCAGGGTCGCGGGAGGGTTTTCATGAGCAGTTCTTC. Amino acid sequence: CASKPGSREGFHEQFF. The whole variable domain, filled in from reference TRBV19 and TRBJ2-1, reads DGGITQSPKYLFRKEGQNVTLSCEQNLNHDAMYWYRQDPGQGLRLIYYSQIVNDFQKGDIAEGYSVSREKKESFPLTVTSAQKNPTAFYLCASKPGSREGFHEQFFGPGTRLTVL.

The CDR3 reads CASREGPAQEQYF. CDR3 sequence (DNA): TGTGCCAGCAGAGAGGGACCTGCTCAGGAGCAGTACTTC. This rearrangement joins TRBV2 to TRBJ2-5; possibly TRBD1 or TRBD2 for D (5 bases each). V gave up 6 bases and J gave up 11 bases, with 19 bases separating them. Germline CDR1 and CDR2: SNHLY and FYNNEI. This CDR3 region has 13 residues. The full variable domain, completed using reference TRBV2 and TRBJ2-5, is EPEVTQTPSHQVTQMGQEVILRCVPISNHLYFYWYRQILGQKVEFLVSFYNNEISEKSEIFDDQFSVERPDGSNFTLKIRSTKLEDSAMYFCASREGPAQEQYFGPGTRLLVL.

The V and J genes are TRBV6-5 and TRBJ2-4, with 8 positions matching TRBD2. Unmatched junction bases numbered 8, after V lost 6 bases and J lost 7 bases. CDR1 is MNHEY and CDR2 is SVGAGI in the germline V gene. The CDR3 totals 14 residues. The chain's CDR3 is CASSHGGEGNIQYF. The CDR3 DNA reads as TGTGCCAGCAGCCACGGGGGGGAGGGGAACATTCAGTACTTC.

This clone was seen once. The chain recombines TRBV5-6 with TRBJ2-1; TRBD2 matches at 7 bases. This CDR3 comprises 15 residues. The junction had 12 bases not matched to a gene; V was cut back by 5 bases and J by 7 bases. Germline V gene lookup returns CDR1 SGHDT and CDR2 YYEEEE. CDR3 region: CASSAPGTKGNEQFF. As DNA, the CDR3 is TGTGCCAGCAGTGCACCCGGGACTAAGGGGAATGAGCAGTTCTTC.

The chain employs TRBV15 and TRBJ2-7, with 8 bases aligning to TRBD1. The trim removed 1 base at V and 9 bases at J, leaving 14 bases unmatched. The CDR3 has 16 amino acids. The V gene's germline CDR1 is LNHNV and CDR2 YYDKDF (reference sequence). The CDR3, as DNA: TGTGCCACCAGCAGAGGCAGACAGGGGAATTTCGTACTGCAGTACTTC. Protein product: CATSRGRQGNFVLQYF.

This chain uses TRBV29-1 with TRBJ2-2; D uncertain. CDR1 is SQVTM, CDR2 ANQGSEA, per germline. V was shortened by 7 bases and J by 5 bases, with 11 bases between the two germline ends. This CDR3 contains 12 residues. The CDR3 coding sequence is TGCAGCGCCGCTCCTGTTACCGGGGAGCTGTTTTTT. Its protein product is CSAAPVTGELFF.

The chain has TRBV7-9 and TRBJ2-7, with D unresolved. The CDR3 loop spans 12 amino acids. The germline V gene has CDR1 SEHNR and CDR2 FQNEAQ (reference sequence). V dropped 2 bases and J dropped 6 bases, with 8 bases sitting between them. The CDR3 DNA follows: TGTGCCAGCAGCTTAATTCTCGGCGAGCAGTACTTC. Its protein is CASSLILGEQYF. The variable domain in full, with the rest retrieved from reference TRBV7-9 and TRBJ2-7, is DTGVSQNPRHKITKRGQNVTFRCDPISEHNRLYWYRQTLGQGPEFLTYFQNEAQLEKSRLLSDRFSAERPKGSFSTLEIQRTEQGDSAMYLCASSLILGEQYFGPGTRLTVT.

There are a few counts of this clone. The V gene is TRBV19, the J gene TRBJ1-1; TRBD1 might be the D (5 bases). The length of the CDR3 is 14 residues. The germline V gene encodes CDR1 LNHDA and CDR2 SQIVND (reference sequence). V shed 3 bases and J shed 0 bases, with 8 bases lying between them. CDR3 DNA: TGTGCCAGTAGTATGGGGGTCTTGAACACTGAAGCTTTCTTT. Protein product: CASSMGVLNTEAFF.

In the case of this clone: Other nucleotide sequences in the sample specify the same CDR3. The chain combines TRBV27 with TRBJ2-2; D unclear. V lost 3 bases and J 1 base, leaving 6 bases between the germline ends. The length of the CDR3 is 14 residues. Germline V gives CDR1 MNHEY, CDR2 SMNVEV (reference sequence). In DNA, the CDR3 is TGTGCCAGCAGTTTGCTAGAGAACACCGGGGAGCTGTTTTTT. This encodes CASSLLENTGELFF.

The CDR3 is CASGRIGGAFF. DNA for the CDR3: TGTGCCAGCGGGCGAATTGGTGGAGCTTTCTTT. The V call is TRBV6-5, the J call TRBJ1-1; no reliable D call. CDR3 size: 11 residues. V was clipped by 8 bases and J by 10 bases, with 14 bases between them. Germline V gives CDR1 MNHEY, CDR2 SVGAGI.

CDR3 residues: CASSNRGETQYF. In DNA, the CDR3 is TGTGCCAGCAGTAACCGGGGAGAGACCCAGTACTTC. The J gene is TRBJ2-5, the V gene TRBV27; D is possibly TRBD2 (5 bases). This CDR3 is built from 12 residues. V lost 5 bases to trimming and J lost 4 bases, with 8 bases between them. Germline CDR1 and CDR2: MNHEY and SMNVEV (reference sequence).

The chain joins TRBV19 to TRBJ2-1, with TRBD2 matching 9 bases. This CDR3 contains 15 residues. The V and J ends lost 4 bases and 4 bases, in that order; junction bases with no gene match: 5. CDR1 LNHDA and CDR2 SQIVND come from the germline V gene (reference sequence). CDR3 sequence: CASSTRLAEYNEQFF. The CDR3 nucleotides read TGTGCCAGTAGTACTCGACTAGCGGAATACAATGAGCAGTTCTTC.

The rearrangement joins TRBV5-4 to TRBJ2-1; 7 bases match TRBD1. CDR1 and CDR2 from the germline V gene are SGHNT and YYREEE (reference sequence). The CDR3 runs to 15 residues. The V and J ends lost 4 bases and 4 bases, in that order; junction bases with no gene match: 8. CDR3 sequence reads: CASSAPGTAYNEQFF. CDR3 nucleotides: TGTGCCAGCAGCGCTCCCGGGACAGCTTACAATGAGCAGTTCTTC.

In the case of this clone: The germline gene is not matched at one end of the junction; a read error may be the cause. The rearrangement links TRBV27 to TRBJ2-7; maybe TRBD2 (6 bases). This CDR3 is 13 amino acids long. Germline V gene data show CDR1 as MNHEY and CDR2 as SMNVEV (reference sequence). Here the CDR3 reads CASSLGGFTQLDF. CDR3 bases: TGTGCCAGCAGTTTGGGAGGTTTTACCCAGCTAGACTTC.

The V gene is TRBV10-1, the J gene TRBJ2-2, with 7 bases lining up with TRBD2. This CDR3 region has 15 residues. CDR1 and CDR2 from the germline V gene are WNHNN and SYGVQD (reference sequence). Trimming cost V 8 bases and J 3 bases; bases outside gene matches: 9. In nucleotides, the CDR3 is TGCGCCAGCGGATCGGGGCGGGAGTACACCGGGGAGCTGTTTTTT. Translating it yields CASGSGREYTGELFF.

The J gene is TRBJ2-1, the V gene TRBV28; 7 bases agree with TRBD2. This CDR3 is built from 13 residues. Germline trimming cut 8 bases from V and 8 bases from J; bases unmatched to any gene: 9. Germline CDR1 and CDR2: MDHEN and SYDVKM. The CDR3 DNA follows: TGTGCCAGCGAGGCGGGAGCCGGCGATGAGCAGTTCTTC. This sequence encodes CASEAGAGDEQFF.